This T cell receptor (beta chain) was found in a study of brain metastases from non-small cell lung cancer. Germline V gene data show CDR1 as GTSNPN and CDR2 as SVGIG (reference sequence). With 4 bases removed from V and 7 bases from J, the gap between germline ends came to 10 bases. This CDR3 is built from 12 residues. Libraries were prepared by immunoSEQ multiplex PCR; TCRdb keeps only in-frame clonotypes and omits some of them. Altogether thousands of clones are present, 85% being singletons, with the ten largest covering around 4%. The study's findings and limits: Metastases had sparse T cells but largely shared repertoires with primaries. Brain metastases had lower T-cell infiltration than primary tumors.

On this clone itself: Antigen specificity is unknown.

This receptor was taken from a donor aged 40 or over with non-small cell lung cancer. Sequencing input: primary lung tumor tissue. The chain employs TRBV30 and TRBJ1-4, with D unclear. In DNA form, the CDR3 reads TGTGCCTGGACCCTTAGAGGTGAAAAACTGTTTTTT. Amino acids: CAWTLRGEKLFF.